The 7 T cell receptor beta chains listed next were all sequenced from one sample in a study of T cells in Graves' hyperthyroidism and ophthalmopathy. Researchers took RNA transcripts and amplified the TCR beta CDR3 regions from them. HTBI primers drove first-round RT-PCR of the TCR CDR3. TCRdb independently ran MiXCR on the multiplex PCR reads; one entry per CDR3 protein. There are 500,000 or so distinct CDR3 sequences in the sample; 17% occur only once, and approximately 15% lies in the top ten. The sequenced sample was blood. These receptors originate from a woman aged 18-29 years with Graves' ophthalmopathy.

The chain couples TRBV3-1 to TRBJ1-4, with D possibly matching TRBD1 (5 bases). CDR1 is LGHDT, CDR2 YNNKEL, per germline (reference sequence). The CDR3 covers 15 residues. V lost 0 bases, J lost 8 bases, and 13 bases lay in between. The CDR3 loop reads CASSQDGGSGEKLFF. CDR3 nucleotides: TGTGCCAGCAGCCAAGATGGGGGGAGTGGCGAAAAACTGTTTTTT.

CDR3: CATSRSGEPYNEQFF. The DNA of the CDR3 is TGTGCCACCAGCAGATCGGGGGAGCCCTACAATGAGCAGTTCTTC. The chain employs TRBV15 and TRBJ2-1; weak D call: TRBD2 (6 bases). The CDR3 has 15 residues. The germline CDR1 and CDR2 sequences are LNHNV and YYDKDF (reference sequence). With 2 bases removed from V and 2 bases from J, the gap between germline ends came to 10 bases.

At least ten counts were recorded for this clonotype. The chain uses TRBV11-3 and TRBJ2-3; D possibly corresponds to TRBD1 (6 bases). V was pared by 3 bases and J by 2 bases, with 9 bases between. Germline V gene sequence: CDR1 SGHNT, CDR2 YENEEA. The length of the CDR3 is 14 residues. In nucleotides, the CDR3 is TGTGCCAGCAGCTTGACAGGAGTCACAGATACGCAGTATTTT. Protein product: CASSLTGVTDTQYF.

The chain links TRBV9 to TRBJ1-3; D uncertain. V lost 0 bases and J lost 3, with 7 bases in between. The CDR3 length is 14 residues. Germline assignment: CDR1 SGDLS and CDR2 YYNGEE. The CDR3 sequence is CASSVATGGNTIYF. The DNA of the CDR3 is TGTGCCAGCAGCGTAGCTACCGGTGGAAACACCATATATTTT. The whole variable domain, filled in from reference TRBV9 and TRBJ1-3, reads DSGVTQTPKHLITATGQRVTLRCSPRSGDLSVYWYQQSLDQGLQFLIQYYNGEERAKGNILERFSAQQFPDLHSELNLSSLELGDSALYFCASSVATGGNTIYFGEGSWLTVV.

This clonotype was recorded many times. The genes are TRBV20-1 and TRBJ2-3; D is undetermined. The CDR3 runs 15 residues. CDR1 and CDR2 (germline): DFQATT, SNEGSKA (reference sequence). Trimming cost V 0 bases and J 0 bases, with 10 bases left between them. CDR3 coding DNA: TGCAGTGCTAGAGACCCTAGGCCCAGCACAGATACGCAGTATTTT. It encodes CSARDPRPSTDTQYF.

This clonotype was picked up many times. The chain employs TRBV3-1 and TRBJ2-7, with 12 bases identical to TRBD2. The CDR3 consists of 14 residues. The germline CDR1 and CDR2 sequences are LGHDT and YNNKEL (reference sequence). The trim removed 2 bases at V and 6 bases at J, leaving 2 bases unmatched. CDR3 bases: TGTGCCAGCAGCCAACTAGCGGGGGGGCCCGAGCAGTACTTC. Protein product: CASSQLAGGPEQYF.

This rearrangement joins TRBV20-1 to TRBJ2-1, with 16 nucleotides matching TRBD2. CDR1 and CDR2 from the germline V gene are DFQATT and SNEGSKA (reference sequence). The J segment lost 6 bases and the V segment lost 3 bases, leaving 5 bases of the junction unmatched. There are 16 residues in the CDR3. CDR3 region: CSASPGTSGGGNEQFF. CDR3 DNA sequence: TGCAGTGCTAGTCCCGGGACTAGCGGGGGGGGCAATGAGCAGTTCTTC.